Following are 7 T cell receptor beta chains from one sample sequenced in a study of control samples from healthy donors and cancer patients. The method was immunoSEQ multiplex PCR; TCRdb's version includes in-frame clones alone and lacks a portion of them. The repertoire has 150,000 or so clones, 93% of them found once; the top ten carry around 2.4%. The source material was blood. The receptors stem from a man aged 50 to 60 in good health.

This chain links TRBV6-5 with TRBJ1-4, with no clear D. Germline V lookup: CDR1 MNHEY, CDR2 SVGAGI. The V and J ends lost 6 bases and 5 bases respectively, with 10 bases between them. CDR3 length: 13 residues. CDR3 residues: CASSSRPNEKLFF. In nucleotides, the CDR3 is TGTGCCAGCAGCTCGCGCCCGAATGAAAAACTGTTTTTT.

The chain employs TRBV4-1 and TRBJ2-2; D ambiguous. V was clipped by 3 bases and J by 5 bases, with 7 bases between them. The CDR3 sequence is 13 residues long. Germline CDR1 reads MGHRA; CDR2 reads YSYEKL. The CDR3 region is CASSHLGTGELFF. The CDR3 nucleotides read TGCGCCAGCAGCCATTTGGGGACCGGGGAGCTGTTTTTT.

This clone was seen a single time. This chain connects TRBV5-1 to TRBJ1-2; no firm D call. Trimming took off 4 bases at V and 4 bases at J, with 8 bases between the two ends. In germline, CDR1 is SGHRS, CDR2 YFSETQ. The CDR3 length is 12 residues. CDR3 residues: CASSRDTYGYTF. CDR3 DNA sequence: TGCGCCAGCAGCCGCGACACCTATGGCTACACCTTC.

This chain joins TRBV14 and TRBJ1-5; D gene uncertain. CDR3 length: 12 residues. Trimming removed 5 bases from V and 3 bases from J, with 5 bases in between. CDR1 is SGHDN, CDR2 FVKESK, per germline. In nucleotides, the CDR3 is TGTGCCAGCAGCTTTCCCAATCAGCCCCAGCATTTT. It is translated as CASSFPNQPQHF. The full variable domain, completed using reference TRBV14 and TRBJ1-5, is EAGVTQFPSHSVIEKGQTVTLRCDPISGHDNLYWYRRVMGKEIKFLLHFVKESKQDESGMPNNRFLAERTGGTYSTLKVQPAELEDSGVYFCASSFPNQPQHFGDGTRLSIL.

V and J are TRBV5-1 and TRBJ2-2; D is perhaps TRBD1 (6 bases). Germline loops: CDR1 SGHRS, CDR2 YFSETQ. This CDR3 has 15 residues. V was cut by 4 bases and J by 1 base, with 11 bases left in between. CDR3 DNA sequence: TGCGCCAGCAGCAGTCAGACAGGGAACACCGGGGAGCTGTTTTTT. This gives the protein CASSSQTGNTGELFF.

The V call is TRBV29-1, the J call TRBJ2-1, with no clear D. This CDR3 comprises 16 residues. Germline assignment: CDR1 SQVTM and CDR2 ANQGSEA. V dropped 2 bases and J dropped 1 base, with 15 bases sitting between them. CDR3 sequence: CSVEPVRQESYNEQFF. In DNA, the CDR3 is TGCAGCGTTGAACCTGTGAGGCAGGAGTCCTACAATGAGCAGTTCTTC.

The rearrangement uses TRBV21-1 and TRBJ1-2. TRBV21-1 is reported as a pseudogene. This CDR3 has 17 residues. CDR3 protein: CASSPLRGGPDGYGYTF. As DNA, the CDR3 is TGTGCCAGCAGCCCACTGCGGGGCGGGCCTGATGGCTATGGCTACACCTTC.